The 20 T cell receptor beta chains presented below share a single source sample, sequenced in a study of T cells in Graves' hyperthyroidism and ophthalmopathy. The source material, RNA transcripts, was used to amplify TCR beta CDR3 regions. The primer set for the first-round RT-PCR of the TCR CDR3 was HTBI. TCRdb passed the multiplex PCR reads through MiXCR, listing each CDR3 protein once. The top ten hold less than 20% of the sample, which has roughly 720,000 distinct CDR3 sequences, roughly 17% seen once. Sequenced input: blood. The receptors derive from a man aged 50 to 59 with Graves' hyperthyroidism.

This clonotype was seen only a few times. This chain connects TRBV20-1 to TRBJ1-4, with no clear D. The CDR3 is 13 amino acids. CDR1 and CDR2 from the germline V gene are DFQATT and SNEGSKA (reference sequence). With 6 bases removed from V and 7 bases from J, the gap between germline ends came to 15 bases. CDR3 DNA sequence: TGCAGTGCCCGGTGGGGTGCGAGTGAAAAACTGTTTTTT. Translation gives CSARWGASEKLFF.

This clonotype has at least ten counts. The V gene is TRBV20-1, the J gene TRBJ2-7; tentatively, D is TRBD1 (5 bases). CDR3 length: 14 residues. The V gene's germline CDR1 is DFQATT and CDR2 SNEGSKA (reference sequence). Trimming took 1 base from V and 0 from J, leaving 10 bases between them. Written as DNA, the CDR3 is TGCAGTGCTAGAGGCAGGGAAAACTCCTACGAGCAGTACTTC. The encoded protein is CSARGRENSYEQYF.

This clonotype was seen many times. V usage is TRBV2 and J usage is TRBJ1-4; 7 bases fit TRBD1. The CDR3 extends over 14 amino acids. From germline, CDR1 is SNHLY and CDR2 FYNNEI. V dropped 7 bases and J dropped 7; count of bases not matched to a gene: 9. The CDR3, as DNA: TGTGCCAGCATTCGCGACAGGGAAGGTGAAAAACTGTTTTTT. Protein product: CASIRDREGEKLFF.

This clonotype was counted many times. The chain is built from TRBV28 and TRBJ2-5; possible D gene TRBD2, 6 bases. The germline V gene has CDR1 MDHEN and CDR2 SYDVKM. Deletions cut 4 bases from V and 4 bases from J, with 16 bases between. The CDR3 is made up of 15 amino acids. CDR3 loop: CASSSAGRIAETQYF. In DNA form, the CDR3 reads TGTGCCAGCAGTTCGGCGGGACGAATAGCAGAGACCCAGTACTTC.

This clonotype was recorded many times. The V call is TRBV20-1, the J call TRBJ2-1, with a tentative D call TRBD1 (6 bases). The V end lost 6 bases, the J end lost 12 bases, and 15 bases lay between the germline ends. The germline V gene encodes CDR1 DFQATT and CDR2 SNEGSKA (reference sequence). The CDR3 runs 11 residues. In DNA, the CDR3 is TGCAGTGCCCAGGACAGCCTGAGGCAGTTCTTC. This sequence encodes CSAQDSLRQFF.

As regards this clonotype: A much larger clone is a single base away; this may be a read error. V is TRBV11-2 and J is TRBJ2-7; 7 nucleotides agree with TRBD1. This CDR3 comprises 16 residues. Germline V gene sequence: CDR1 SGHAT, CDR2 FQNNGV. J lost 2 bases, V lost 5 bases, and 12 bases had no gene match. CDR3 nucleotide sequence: TGTGCCAGCAGCCCCCTCGGGACAGTATCTCCCTACGAGCAGTACTTC. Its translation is CASSPLGTVSPYEQYF.

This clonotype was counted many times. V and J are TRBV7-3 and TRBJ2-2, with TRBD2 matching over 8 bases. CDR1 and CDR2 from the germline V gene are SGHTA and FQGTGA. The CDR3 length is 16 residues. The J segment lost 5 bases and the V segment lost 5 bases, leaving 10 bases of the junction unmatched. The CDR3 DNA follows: TGTGCCAGCAGCCGTACCGGGACTAGGAGAACCGGGGAGCTGTTTTTT. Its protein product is CASSRTGTRRTGELFF.

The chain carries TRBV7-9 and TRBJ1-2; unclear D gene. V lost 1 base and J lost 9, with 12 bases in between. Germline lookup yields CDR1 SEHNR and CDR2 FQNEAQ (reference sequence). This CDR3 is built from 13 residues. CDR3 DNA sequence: TGTGCCAGCAGCTTAGTGGCGCTAGAGAGCTACACCTTC. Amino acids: CASSLVALESYTF.

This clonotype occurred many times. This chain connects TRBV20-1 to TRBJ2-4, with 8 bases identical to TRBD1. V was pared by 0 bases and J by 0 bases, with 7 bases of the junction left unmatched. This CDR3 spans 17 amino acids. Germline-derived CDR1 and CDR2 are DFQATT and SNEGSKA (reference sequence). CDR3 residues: CSARDKQGGEAKNIQYF. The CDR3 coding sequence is TGCAGTGCTAGAGACAAACAGGGGGGAGAAGCCAAAAACATTCAGTACTTC.

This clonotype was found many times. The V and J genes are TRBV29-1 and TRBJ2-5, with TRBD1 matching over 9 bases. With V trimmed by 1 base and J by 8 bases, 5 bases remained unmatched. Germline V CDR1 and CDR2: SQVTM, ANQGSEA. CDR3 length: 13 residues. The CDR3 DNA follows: TGCAGCGTTGAAGGGGGACAGGGTGACACCCAGTACTTC. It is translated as CSVEGGQGDTQYF.

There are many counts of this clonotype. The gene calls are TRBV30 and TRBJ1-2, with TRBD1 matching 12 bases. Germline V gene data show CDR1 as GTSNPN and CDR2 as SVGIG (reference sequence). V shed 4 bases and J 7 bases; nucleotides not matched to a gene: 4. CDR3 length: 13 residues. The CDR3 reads CAWKGQGAPGYTF. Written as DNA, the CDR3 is TGTGCCTGGAAGGGACAGGGGGCTCCTGGCTACACCTTC.

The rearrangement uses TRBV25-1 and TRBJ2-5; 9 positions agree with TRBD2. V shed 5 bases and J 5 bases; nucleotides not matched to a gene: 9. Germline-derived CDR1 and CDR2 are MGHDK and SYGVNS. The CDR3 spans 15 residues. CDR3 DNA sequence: TGTGCCAGCAGTATGGCGGGAGGGCCTCAGGAGACCCAGTACTTC. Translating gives CASSMAGGPQETQYF.

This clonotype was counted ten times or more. The CDR3 DNA follows: TGTGCCAGCAGTTTATCCGCGGCGGGAGGTCCGTTCTTC. As protein: CASSLSAAGGPFF. This sequence joins TRBV27 and TRBJ2-1; 8 bases fit TRBD2. V trimming: 0 bases; J trimming: 15 bases; junction bases outside the gene matches: 7. The CDR3 has 13 residues. Germline values: CDR1 MNHEY, CDR2 SMNVEV (reference sequence).

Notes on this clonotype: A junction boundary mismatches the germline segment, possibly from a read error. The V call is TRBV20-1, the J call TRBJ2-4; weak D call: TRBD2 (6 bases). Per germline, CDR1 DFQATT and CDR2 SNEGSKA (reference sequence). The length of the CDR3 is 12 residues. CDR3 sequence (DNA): TGCAGTGCTAGCGATAGGGGAGGCATTCAGTGCTTC. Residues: CSASDRGGIQCF.

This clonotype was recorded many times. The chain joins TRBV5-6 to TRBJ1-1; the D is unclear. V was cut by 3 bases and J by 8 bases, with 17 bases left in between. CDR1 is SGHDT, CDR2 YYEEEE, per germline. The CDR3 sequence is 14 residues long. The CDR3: CASSSRRAIMEAFF. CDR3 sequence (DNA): TGTGCCAGCAGCTCACGAAGGGCGATAATGGAAGCTTTCTTT.

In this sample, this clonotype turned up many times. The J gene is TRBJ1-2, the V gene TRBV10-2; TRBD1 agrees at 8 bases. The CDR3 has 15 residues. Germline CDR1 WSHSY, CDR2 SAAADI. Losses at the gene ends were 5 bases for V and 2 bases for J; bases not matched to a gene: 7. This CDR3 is CASSNPGQGNYGYTF. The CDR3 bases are TGCGCCAGCAGTAACCCCGGACAGGGAAACTATGGCTACACCTTC.

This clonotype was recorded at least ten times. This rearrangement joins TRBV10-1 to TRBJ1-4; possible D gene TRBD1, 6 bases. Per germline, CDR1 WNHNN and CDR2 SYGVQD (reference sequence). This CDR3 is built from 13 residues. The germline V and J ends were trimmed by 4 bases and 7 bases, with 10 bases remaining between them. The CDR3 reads CASSGQAVEKLFF. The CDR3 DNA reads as TGCGCCAGCAGTGGACAGGCCGTTGAAAAACTGTTTTTT.

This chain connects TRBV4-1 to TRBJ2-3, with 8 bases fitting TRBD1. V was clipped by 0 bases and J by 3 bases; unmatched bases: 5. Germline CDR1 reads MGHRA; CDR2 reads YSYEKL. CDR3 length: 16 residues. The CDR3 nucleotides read TGCGCCAGCAGCCAAGAAGGGGACAGGAGGACAGATACGCAGTATTTT. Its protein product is CASSQEGDRRTDTQYF.

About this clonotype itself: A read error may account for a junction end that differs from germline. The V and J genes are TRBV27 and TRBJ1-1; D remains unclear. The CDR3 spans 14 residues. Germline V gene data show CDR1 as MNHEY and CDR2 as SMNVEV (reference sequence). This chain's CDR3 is CASGLSGQNTEAFF. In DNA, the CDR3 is TGTGCCAGCGGTTTATCTGGGCAGAACACTGAAGCTTTCTTT.

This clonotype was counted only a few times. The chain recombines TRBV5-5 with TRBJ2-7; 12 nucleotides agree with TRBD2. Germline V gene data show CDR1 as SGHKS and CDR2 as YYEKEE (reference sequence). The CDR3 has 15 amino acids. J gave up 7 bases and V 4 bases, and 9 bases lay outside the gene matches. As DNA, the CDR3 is TGTGCCAGCAGCCCCGGAGGACTAGCGGGATATGAGCAGTACTTC. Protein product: CASSPGGLAGYEQYF.